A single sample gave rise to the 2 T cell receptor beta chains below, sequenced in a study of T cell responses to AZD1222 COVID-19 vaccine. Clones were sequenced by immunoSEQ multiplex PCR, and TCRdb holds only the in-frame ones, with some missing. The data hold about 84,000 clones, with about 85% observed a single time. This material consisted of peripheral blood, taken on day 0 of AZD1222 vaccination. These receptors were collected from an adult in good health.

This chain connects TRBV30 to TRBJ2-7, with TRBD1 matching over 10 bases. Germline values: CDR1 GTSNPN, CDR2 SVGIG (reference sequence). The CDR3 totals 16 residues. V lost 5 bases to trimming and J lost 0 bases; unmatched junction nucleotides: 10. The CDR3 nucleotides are TGTGCCTGGTCGGGAAGGGGACAGGGGAGCTCCTACGAGCAGTACTTC. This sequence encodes CAWSGRGQGSSYEQYF.

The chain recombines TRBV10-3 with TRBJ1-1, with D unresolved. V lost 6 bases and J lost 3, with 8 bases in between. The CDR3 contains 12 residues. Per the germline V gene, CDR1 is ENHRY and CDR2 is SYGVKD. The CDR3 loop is CAISLQDTEAFF. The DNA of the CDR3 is TGTGCCATCAGCCTGCAGGACACTGAAGCTTTCTTT.